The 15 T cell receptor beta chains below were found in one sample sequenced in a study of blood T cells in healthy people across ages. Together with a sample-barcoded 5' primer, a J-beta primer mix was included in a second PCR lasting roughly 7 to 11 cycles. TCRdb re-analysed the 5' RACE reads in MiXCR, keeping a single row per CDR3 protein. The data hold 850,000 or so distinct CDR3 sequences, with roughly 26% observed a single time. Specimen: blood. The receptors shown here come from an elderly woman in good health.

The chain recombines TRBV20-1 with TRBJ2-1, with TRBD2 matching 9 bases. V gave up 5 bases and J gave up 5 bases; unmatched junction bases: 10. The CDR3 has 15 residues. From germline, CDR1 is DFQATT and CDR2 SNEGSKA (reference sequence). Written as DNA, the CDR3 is TGCAGTGCTCCCCATAGGGCGGGGGGGGACAATGAGCAGTTCTTC. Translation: CSAPHRAGGDNEQFF.

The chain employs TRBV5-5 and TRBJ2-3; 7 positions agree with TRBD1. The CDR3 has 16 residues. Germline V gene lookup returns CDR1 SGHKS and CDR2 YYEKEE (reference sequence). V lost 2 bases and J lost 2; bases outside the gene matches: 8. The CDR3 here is CASSFTGEVITDTQYF. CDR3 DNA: TGTGCCAGCAGCTTTACAGGGGAAGTAATCACAGATACGCAGTATTTT. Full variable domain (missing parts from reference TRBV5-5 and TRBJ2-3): DAGVTQSPTHLIKTRGQQVTLRCSPISGHKSVSWYQQVLGQGPQFIFQYYEKEERGRGNFPDRFSARQFPNYSSELNVNALLLGDSALYLCASSFTGEVITDTQYFGPGTRLTVL.

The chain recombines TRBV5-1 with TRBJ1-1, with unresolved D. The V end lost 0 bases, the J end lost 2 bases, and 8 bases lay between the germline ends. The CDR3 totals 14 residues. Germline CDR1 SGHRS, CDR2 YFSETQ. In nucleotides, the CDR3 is TGCGCCAGCAGCTTGGACTCAGTAAACACTGAAGCTTTCTTT. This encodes CASSLDSVNTEAFF.

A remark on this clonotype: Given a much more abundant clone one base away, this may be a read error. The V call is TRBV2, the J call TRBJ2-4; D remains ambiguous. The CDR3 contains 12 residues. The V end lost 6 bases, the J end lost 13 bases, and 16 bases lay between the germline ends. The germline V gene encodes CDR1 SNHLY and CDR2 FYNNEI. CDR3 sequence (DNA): TGTGCCAGCAGCCTTAAGTGGAACAAGCAGTACTTC. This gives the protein CASSLKWNKQYF.

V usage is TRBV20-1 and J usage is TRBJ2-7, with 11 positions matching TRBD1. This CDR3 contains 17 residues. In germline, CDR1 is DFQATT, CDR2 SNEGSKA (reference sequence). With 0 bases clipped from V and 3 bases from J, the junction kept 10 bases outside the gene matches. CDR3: CSARDLSRTGGGYEQYF. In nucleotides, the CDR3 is TGCAGTGCTAGAGATCTCTCTCGGACAGGGGGCGGCTACGAGCAGTACTTC.

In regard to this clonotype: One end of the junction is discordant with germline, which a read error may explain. In nucleotides, the CDR3 is TGCGCCAGCAGCTTGGACGCGGTCTATAATTCGCCCCCCCACTTT. Amino acids: CASSLDAVYNSPPHF. The chain joins TRBV5-1 to TRBJ1-6; unclear D gene. This CDR3 has 15 residues. CDR1 and CDR2 (germline): SGHRS, YFSETQ.

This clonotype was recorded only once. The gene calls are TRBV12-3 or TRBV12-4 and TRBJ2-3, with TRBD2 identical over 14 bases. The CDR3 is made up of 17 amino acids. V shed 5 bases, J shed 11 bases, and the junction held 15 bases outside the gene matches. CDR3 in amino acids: CASSPRLAGGRRDVQYF. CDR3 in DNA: TGTGCCAGCAGTCCTCGACTAGCGGGAGGGAGGAGAGATGTGCAGTATTTT.

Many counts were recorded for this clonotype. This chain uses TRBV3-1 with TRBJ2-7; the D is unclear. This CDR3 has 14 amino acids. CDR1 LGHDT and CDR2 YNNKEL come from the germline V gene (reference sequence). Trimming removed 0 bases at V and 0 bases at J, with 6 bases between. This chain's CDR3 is CASSQDSLSYEQYF. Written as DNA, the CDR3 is TGTGCCAGCAGCCAAGACTCCCTCTCCTACGAGCAGTACTTC.

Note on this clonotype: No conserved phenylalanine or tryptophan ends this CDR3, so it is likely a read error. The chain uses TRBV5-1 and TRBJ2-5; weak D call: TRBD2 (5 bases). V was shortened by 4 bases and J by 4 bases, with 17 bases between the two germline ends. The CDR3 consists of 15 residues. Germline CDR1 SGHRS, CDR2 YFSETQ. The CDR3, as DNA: TGCGCCAGCAGCCCGAGGCCCCCCCGGGGAGAGACCCAGTACAAC. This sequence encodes CASSPRPPRGETQYN.

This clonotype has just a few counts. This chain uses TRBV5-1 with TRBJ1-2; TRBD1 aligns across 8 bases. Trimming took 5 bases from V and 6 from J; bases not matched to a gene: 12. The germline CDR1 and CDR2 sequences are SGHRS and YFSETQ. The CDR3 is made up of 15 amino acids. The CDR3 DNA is TGCGCCAGCAGTCGAACAGGGGGGGGGCGTAATGGCTACACCTTC. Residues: CASSRTGGGRNGYTF.

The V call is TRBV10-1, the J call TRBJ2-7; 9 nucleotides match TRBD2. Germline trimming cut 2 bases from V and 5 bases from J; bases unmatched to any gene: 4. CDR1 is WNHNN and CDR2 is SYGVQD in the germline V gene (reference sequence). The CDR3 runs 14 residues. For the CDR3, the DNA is TGCGCCAGCAGTGAGGGTAGCGGGAGCCACGAGCAGTACTTC. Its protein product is CASSEGSGSHEQYF.

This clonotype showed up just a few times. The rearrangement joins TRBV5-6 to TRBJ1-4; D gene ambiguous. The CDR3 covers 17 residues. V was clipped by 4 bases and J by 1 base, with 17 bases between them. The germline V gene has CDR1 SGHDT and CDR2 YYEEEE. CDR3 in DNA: TGTGCCAGCAGCGTCCGGGCCCCCGGGGTAACTAATGAAAAACTGTTTTTT. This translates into CASSVRAPGVTNEKLFF.

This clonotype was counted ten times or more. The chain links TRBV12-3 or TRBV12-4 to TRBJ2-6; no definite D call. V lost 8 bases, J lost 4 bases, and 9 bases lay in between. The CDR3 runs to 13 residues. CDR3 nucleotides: TGTGCCAGCCGGCTTGACGGGGCCAACGTCCTGACTTTC. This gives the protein CASRLDGANVLTF.

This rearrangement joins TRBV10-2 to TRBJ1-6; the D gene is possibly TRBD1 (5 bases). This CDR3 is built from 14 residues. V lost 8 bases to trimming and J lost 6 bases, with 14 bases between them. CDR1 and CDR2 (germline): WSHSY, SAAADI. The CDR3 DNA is TGCGCCAGCGAAGACTCGGGGGGTAATTCACCCCTCCACTTT. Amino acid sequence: CASEDSGGNSPLHF.

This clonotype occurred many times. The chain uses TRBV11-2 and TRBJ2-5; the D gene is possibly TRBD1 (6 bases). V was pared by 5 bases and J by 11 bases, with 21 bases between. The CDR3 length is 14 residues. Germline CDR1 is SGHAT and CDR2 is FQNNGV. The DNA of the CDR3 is TGTGCCAGCAGCCATTCAAAACAGGGTCAAGGGCAGTACTTC. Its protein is CASSHSKQGQGQYF.